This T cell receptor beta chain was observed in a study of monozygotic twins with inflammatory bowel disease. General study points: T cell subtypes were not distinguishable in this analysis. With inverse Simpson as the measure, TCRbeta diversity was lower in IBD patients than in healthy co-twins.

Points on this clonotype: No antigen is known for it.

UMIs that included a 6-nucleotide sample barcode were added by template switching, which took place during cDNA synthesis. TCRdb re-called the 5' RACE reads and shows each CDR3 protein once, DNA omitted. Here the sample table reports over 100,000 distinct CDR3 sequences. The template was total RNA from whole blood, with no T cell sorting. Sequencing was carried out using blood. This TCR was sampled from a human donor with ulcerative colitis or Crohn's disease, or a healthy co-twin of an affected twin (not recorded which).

The CDR3 reads CATSRVGTGEDGAQHF. The gene calls are TRBV15 and TRBJ1-5; TCRdb designates TRBD1, a call that cannot be tested without DNA. The CDR3 sequence is 16 residues long. CDR1 and CDR2 from the germline V gene are LNHNV and YYDKDF (reference sequence).